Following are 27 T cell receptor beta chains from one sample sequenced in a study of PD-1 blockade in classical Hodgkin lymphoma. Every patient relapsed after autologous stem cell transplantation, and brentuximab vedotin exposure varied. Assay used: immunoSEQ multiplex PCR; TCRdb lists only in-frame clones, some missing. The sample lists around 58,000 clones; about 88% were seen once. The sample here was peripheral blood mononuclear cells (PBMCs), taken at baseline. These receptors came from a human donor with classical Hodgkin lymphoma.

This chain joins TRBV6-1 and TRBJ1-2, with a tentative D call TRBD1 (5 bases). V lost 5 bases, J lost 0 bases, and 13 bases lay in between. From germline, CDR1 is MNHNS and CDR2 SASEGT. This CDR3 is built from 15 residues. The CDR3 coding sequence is TGTGCCAGCAGTCACCAGGGACTAGCTAACTATGGCTACACCTTC. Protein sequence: CASSHQGLANYGYTF.

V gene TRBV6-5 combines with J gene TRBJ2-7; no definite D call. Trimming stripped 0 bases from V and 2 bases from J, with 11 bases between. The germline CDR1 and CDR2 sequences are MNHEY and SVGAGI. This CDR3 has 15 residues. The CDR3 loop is CASSYSGSRAYEQYF. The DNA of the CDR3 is TGTGCCAGCAGTTACTCCGGAAGCAGAGCCTACGAGCAGTACTTC.

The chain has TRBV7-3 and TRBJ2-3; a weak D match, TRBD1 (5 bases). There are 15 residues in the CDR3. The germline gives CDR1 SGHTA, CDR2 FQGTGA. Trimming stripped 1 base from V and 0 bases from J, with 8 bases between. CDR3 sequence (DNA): TGTGCCAGCAGCTTAAGGGGCGGTAGCACAGATACGCAGTATTTT. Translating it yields CASSLRGGSTDTQYF.

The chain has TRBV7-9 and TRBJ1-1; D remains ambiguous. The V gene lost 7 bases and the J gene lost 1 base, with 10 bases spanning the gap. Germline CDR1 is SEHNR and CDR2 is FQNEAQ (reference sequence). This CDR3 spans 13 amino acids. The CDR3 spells CASTEMGNTEAFF. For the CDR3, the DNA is TGTGCCAGCACCGAAATGGGGAACACTGAAGCTTTCTTT. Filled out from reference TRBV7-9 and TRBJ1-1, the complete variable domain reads DTGVSQNPRHKITKRGQNVTFRCDPISEHNRLYWYRQTLGQGPEFLTYFQNEAQLEKSRLLSDRFSAERPKGSFSTLEIQRTEQGDSAMYLCASTEMGNTEAFFGQGTRLTVV.

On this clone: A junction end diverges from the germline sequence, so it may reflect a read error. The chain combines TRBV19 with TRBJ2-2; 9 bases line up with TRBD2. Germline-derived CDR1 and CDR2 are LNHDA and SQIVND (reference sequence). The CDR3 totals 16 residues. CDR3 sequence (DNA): TGTGTCAGTAGTTTGTCTAGCGGGACTTCCACCGGGGAGCTGTTTTTT. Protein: CVSSLSSGTSTGELFF.

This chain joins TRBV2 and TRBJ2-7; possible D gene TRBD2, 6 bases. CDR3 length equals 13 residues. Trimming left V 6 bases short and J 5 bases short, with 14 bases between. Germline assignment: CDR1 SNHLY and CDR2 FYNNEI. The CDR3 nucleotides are TGTGCCAGCAGCGACCGTGGGGGGAACGAGCAGTACTTC. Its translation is CASSDRGGNEQYF. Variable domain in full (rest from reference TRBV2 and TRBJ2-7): EPEVTQTPSHQVTQMGQEVILRCVPISNHLYFYWYRQILGQKVEFLVSFYNNEISEKSEIFDDQFSVERPDGSNFTLKIRSTKLEDSAMYFCASSDRGGNEQYFGPGTRLTVT.

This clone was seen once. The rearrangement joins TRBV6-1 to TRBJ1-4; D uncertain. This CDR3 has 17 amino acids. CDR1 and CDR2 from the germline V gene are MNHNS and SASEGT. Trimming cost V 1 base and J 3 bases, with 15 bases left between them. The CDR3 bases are TGTGCCAGCAGTGAAGAGGTCTGGAGTGTGCCTAATGAAAAACTGTTTTTT. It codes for CASSEEVWSVPNEKLFF.

CDR3 DNA sequence: TGTGCCAGCAGCTTGATGGAGGGGGGAAGCAATCAGCCCCAGCATTTT. As protein: CASSLMEGGSNQPQHF. This chain joins TRBV5-5 and TRBJ1-5; tentatively, D is TRBD1 (6 bases). CDR1 and CDR2 (germline): SGHKS, YYEKEE (reference sequence). V lost 1 base and J lost 1, with 12 bases in between. This CDR3 is built from 16 residues.

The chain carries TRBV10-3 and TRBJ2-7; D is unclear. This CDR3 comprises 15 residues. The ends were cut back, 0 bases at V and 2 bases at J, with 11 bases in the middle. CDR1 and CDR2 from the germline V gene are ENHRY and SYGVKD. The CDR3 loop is CAISESLSPTYEQYF. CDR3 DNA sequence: TGTGCCATCAGTGAGTCGTTGTCCCCTACCTACGAGCAGTACTTC.

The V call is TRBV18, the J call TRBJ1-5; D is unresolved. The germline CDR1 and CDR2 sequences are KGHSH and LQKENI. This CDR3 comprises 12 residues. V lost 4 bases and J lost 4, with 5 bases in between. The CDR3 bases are TGTGCCAGCTCACGGCCAAATCAGCCCCAGCATTTT. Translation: CASSRPNQPQHF.

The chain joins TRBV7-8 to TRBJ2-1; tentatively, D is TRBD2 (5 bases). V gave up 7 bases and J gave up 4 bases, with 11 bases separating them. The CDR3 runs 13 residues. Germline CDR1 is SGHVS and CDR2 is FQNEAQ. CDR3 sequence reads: CASNPDSYNEQFF. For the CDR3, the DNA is TGTGCCAGCAACCCGGACTCGTACAATGAGCAGTTCTTC.

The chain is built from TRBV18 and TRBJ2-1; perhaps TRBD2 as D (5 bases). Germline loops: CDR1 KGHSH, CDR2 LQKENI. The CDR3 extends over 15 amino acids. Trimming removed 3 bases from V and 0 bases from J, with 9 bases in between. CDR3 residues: CASSPVDSSYNEQFF. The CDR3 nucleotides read TGTGCCAGCTCACCGGTGGACTCCTCCTACAATGAGCAGTTCTTC.

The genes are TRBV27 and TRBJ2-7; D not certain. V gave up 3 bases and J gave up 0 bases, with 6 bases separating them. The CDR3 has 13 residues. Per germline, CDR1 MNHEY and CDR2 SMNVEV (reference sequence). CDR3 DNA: TGTGCCAGCAGTTTTCGGTACTCCTACGAGCAGTACTTC. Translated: CASSFRYSYEQYF.

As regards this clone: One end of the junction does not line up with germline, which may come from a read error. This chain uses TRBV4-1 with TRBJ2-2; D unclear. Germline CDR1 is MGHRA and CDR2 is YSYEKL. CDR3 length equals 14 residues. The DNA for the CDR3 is TGCACCAGCAGCCAACGGACGAACACCGGGGAGCTGTTTTTT. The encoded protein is CTSSQRTNTGELFF.

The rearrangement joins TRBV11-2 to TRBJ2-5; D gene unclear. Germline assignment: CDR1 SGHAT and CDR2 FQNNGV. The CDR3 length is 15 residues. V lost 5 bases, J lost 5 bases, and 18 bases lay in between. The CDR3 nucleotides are TGTGCCAGCAGCCGCCATATTCGCCTAGAGGAGACCCAGTACTTC. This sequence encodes CASSRHIRLEETQYF. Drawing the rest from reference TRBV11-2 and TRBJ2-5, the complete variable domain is EAGVAQSPRYKIIEKRQSVAFWCNPISGHATLYWYQQILGQGPKLLIQFQNNGVVDDSQLPKDRFSAERLKGVDSTLKIQPAKLEDSAVYLCASSRHIRLEETQYFGPGTRLLVL.

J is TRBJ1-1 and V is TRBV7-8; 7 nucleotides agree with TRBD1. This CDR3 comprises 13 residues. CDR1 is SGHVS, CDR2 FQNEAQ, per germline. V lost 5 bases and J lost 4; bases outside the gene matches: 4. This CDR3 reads CASSPDRATEAFF. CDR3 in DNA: TGTGCCAGCAGCCCAGACAGGGCCACTGAAGCTTTCTTT.

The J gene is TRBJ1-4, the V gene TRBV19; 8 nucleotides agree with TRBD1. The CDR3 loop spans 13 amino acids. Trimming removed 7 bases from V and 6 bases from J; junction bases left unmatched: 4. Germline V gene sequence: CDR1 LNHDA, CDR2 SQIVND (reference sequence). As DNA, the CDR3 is TGTGCCAGTATTCAACAGGGGGATGAAAAACTGTTTTTT. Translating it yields CASIQQGDEKLFF.

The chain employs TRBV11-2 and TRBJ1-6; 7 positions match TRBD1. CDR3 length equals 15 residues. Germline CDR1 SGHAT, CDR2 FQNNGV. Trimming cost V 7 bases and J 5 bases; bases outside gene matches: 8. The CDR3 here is CASIRTGTDNSPLHF. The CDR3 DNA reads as TGTGCCAGCATCAGGACCGGGACAGATAATTCACCCCTCCACTTT.

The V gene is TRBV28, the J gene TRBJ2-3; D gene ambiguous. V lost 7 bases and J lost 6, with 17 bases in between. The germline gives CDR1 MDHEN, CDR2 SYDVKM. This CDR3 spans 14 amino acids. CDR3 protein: CASIPRISWDTQYF. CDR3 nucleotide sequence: TGTGCCAGCATCCCCCGAATCTCGTGGGATACGCAGTATTTT.

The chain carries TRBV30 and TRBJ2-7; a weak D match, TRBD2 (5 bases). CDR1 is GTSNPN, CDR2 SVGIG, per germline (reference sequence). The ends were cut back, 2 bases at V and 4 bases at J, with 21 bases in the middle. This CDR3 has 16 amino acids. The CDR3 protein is CAWSPLSGLIGYEQYF. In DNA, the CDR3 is TGTGCCTGGAGTCCTCTTTCGGGATTAATCGGATACGAGCAGTACTTC. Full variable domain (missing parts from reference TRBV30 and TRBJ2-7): SQTIHQWPATLVQPVGSPLSLECTVEGTSNPNLYWYRQAAGRGLQLLFYSVGIGQISSEVPQNLSASRPQDRQFILSSKKLLLSDSGFYLCAWSPLSGLIGYEQYFGPGTRLTVT.

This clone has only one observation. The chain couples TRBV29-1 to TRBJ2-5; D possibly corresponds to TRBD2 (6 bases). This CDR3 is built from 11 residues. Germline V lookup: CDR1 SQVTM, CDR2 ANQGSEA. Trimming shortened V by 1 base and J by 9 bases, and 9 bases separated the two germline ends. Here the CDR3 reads CSVEAGVAQYF. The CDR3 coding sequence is TGCAGCGTTGAAGCGGGGGTCGCCCAGTACTTC.

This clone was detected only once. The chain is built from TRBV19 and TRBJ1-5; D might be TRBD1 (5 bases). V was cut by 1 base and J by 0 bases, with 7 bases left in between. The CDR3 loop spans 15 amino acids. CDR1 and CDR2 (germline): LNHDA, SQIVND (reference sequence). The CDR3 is CASSIGQYSNQPQHF. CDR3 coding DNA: TGTGCCAGTAGTATAGGACAGTATAGCAATCAGCCCCAGCATTTT.

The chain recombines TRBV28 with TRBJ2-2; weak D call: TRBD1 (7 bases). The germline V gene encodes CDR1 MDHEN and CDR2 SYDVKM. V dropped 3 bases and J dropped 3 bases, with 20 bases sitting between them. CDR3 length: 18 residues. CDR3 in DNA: TGTGCCAGCAGTTTCGCGGACAGGAGGGGGGACGACACCGGGGAGCTGTTTTTT. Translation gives CASSFADRRGDDTGELFF.

The CDR3: CSVEGGTGIVNEQYF. As DNA, the CDR3 is TGCAGCGTTGAAGGGGGTACAGGGATCGTGAACGAGCAGTACTTC. The gene calls are TRBV29-1 and TRBJ2-7; possible D gene TRBD1, 6 bases. Trimming shortened V by 1 base and J by 5 bases, and 18 bases separated the two germline ends. Germline-derived CDR1 and CDR2 are SQVTM and ANQGSEA. The CDR3 sequence is 15 residues long.

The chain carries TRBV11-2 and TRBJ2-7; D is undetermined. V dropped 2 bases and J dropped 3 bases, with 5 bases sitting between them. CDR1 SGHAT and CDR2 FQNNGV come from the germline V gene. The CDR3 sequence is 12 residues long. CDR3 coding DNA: TGTGCCAGCAGCTTAAGACTCTACGAGCAGTACTTC. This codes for CASSLRLYEQYF.

In DNA form, the CDR3 reads TGCGCCAGCAGTGAGTGGGACACAGATACGCAGTATTTT. This translates into CASSEWDTDTQYF. The chain employs TRBV10-2 and TRBJ2-3, with unresolved D. CDR1 and CDR2 from the germline V gene are WSHSY and SAAADI. Trimming left V 1 base short and J 2 bases short, with 4 bases between. The CDR3 loop spans 13 amino acids.

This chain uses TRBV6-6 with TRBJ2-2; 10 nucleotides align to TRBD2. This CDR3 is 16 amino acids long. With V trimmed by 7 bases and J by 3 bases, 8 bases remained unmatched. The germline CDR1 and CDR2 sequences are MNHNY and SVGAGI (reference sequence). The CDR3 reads CASTQAGGLDTGELFF. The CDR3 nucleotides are TGTGCCAGCACGCAAGCGGGGGGGCTGGACACCGGGGAGCTGTTTTTT.